Described below is a single TCR beta chain sequence and its context. Its cognate antigen has yet to be identified. Qualities for individual bases were not recorded, and no much larger clone is one base off. Here V drops 2 bases and J drops 8 bases, and the junction holds 8 bases not matched to any gene. From the cysteine through the phenylalanine, the CDR3 covers 15 amino acids. The read is trimmed to its CDR3 DNA, 45 bases read in frame from base 1. The germline V gene sets CDR1 to SNHLY and CDR2 to FYNNEI. A two-step multiplex PCR amplified TCR-beta CDR3 regions from genomic DNA, and the second step of the PCR added Illumina-compatible adaptors. TCR-beta immunosequencing was performed on an Illumina platform as a commercial immunoSEQ service. Concerning the study's data processing: Repertoires were described by productive clonality and by Top 10 Clones, which is the percentage of T-cell templates coming from the ten most frequent sequences. Productive clonality ranged from 0 to 1, with 1 indicating a monoclonal population. Tumour-associated clones were defined as sequences comprising at least 0.1% of tumour T-cell templates but absent from matched non-adjacent lung, identified via log10 scatter plots. Analyses were done in GraphPad Prism7 and R, with Student's t-tests for two-group comparisons, ANOVA for stages, and linear regression for relationships. TCRdb carries this immuneACCESS record with in-frame sequences only. Its versions omit some clonotypes, under half of them owing to an unresolved V gene in the studies checked, with the rest unexplained. V, J and clone size were drawn from that table, and D and trimming were deduced from the DNA. In this sample the table shows roughly 3,200 clones, more than 65% of which occur a single time. Together, the top ten hold around 39% of the sample.

The data were obtained in a study of immune cell composition in non-small cell lung cancer (dated by TCRdb to about 2017). About the full investigation: Histologic subtype, mainly lung adenocarcinoma or squamous cell carcinoma, was assigned on the basis of H&E together with p63, CK5, Napsin A and TTF-1 immunohistochemistry. Supplementary cohort #1, approximately 10 lung adenocarcinoma cases, had paired tumour/lung TCR-beta sequencing and TIL populations generated to assess tumour reactivity. Adaptive Biotechnologies TCR-beta sequencing was carried out on around 35 paired NSCLC tumour and non-adjacent lung specimens, as well as on roughly 28 tumour-only specimens. Several tumour specimens with TCR-beta data were of rare histological subtypes and were excluded from the subtype comparisons. General study outcomes and caveats: No significant correlation was found between tumour TCR-beta clonality and smoking pack-years. In 9 to 11 adenocarcinoma cases, maximal tumour-associated clone frequency correlated strongly with TIL tumour reactivity, whereas overall clonality did not. Tumour-associated clones >0.5% occurred in nearly half of NSCLC cases: around a third of adenocarcinomas versus 75% of squamous carcinomas. Lung squamous cell carcinoma tumours had significantly higher Top 10 clone scores and productive clonality than lung adenocarcinoma tumours. The reactivity cohort included only around ten cases, and whether tumour-reactive clones share sequences with the dominant in vivo tumour-associated clones was not shown.

From frozen aliquots of unsorted single-cell suspensions, genomic DNA was isolated using the QIAamp DNA kit. The tumour samples consisted of non-small cell lung cancer tissue that had been surgically resected. Tissues were received within 2 hours of resection and processed immediately into single-cell suspensions. Tissue was broken up mechanically, digested enzymatically with DNase I, collagenase I and hyaluronidase for roughly 28 minutes at 37 degrees C, and then filtered and RBC-lysed. The material sequenced was lung tumor tissue. The TCR was taken from a human donor with non-small cell lung cancer. The V and J genes are TRBV2 and TRBJ1-5, and TRBD1 matches 8 of the central bases. The DNA reads as follows: TGTGCCAGCAGTGAATTCGGACAGGGCCAAAAGCCCCAGCATTTT. Translation gives CASSEFGQGQKPQHF. Full variable domain (CDR3 extended with the reference TRBV2 and TRBJ1-5 proteins): EPEVTQTPSHQVTQMGQEVILRCVPISNHLYFYWYRQILGQKVEFLVSFYNNEISEKSEIFDDQFSVERPDGSNFTLKIRSTKLEDSAMYFCASSEFGQGQKPQHFGDGTRLSIL.